Sequencing of this T cell receptor beta chain was carried out in a study of blood T cell repertoires in COVID-19. Study information: PBMCs, B-cell-depleted T cells, or T cells were the source of the cDNA or gDNA that made up the material.

Sequencing used immunoSEQ multiplex PCR; TCRdb keeps in-frame clones, though not all of them. The sample consists of 250,000 or so clones, around 85% of them appearing once. This clone was found a few times. J gave up 3 bases and V 5 bases, and 4 bases lay outside the gene matches. The V gene's germline CDR1 is MDHEN and CDR2 SYDVKM. CDR3 length equals 14 residues. J is TRBJ1-5 and V is TRBV28, with 7 bases matching TRBD1. The sequencing input was peripheral blood. The origin of this receptor is a man aged 60-69 years with acute or convalescent COVID-19. CDR3 residues: CASSGGQTNQPQHF. Written as DNA, the CDR3 is TGTGCCAGCAGTGGGGGACAGACCAATCAGCCCCAGCATTTT.